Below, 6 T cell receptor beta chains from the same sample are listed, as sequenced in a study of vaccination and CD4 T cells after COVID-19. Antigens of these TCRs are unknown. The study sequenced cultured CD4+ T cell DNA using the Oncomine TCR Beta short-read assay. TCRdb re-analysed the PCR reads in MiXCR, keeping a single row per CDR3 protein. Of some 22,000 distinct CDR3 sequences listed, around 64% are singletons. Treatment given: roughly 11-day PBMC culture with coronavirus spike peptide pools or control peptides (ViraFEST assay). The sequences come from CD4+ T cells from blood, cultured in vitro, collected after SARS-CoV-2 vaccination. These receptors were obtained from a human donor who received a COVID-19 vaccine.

The CDR3 nucleotides read TGTGCCAGCAGCTTGGTTTTAAGAGGAGTCAACTATGGCTACACCTTC. Its translation: CASSLVLRGVNYGYTF. The rearrangement links TRBV5-6 to TRBJ1-2; D is uncertain. Germline V lookup: CDR1 SGHDT, CDR2 YYEEEE. The CDR3 consists of 16 residues. V lost 0 bases and J lost 2, with 14 bases in between.

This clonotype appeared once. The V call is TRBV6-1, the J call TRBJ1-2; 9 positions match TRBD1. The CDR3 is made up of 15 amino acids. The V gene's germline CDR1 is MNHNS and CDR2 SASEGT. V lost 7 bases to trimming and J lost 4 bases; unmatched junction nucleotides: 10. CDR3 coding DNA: TGTGCCAGCAATCCCCGGGACAGGGCTGGCTATGGCTACACCTTC. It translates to CASNPRDRAGYGYTF.

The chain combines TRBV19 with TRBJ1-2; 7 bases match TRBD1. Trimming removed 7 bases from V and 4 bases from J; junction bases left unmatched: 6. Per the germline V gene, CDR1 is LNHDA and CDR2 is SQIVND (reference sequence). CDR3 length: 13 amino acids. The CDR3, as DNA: TGTGCCAGTACCAGGACAGGACCCTATGGCTACACCTTC. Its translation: CASTRTGPYGYTF.

The CDR3 bases are TGTGCCAGCAGCTTATCTAGGGGTGGTACTGAAGCTTTCTTT. Amino acid sequence: CASSLSRGGTEAFF. The chain joins TRBV7-9 to TRBJ1-1; possible D gene TRBD1, 5 bases. Trimming stripped 2 bases from V and 5 bases from J, with 12 bases between. Germline-derived CDR1 and CDR2 are SEHNR and FQNEAQ (reference sequence). This CDR3 contains 14 residues.

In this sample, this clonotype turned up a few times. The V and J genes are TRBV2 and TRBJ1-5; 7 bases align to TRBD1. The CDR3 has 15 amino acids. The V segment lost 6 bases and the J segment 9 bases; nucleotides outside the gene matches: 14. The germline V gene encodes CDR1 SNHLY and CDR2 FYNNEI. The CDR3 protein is CASSLSRQGTGPQHF. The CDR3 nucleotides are TGTGCCAGCAGCCTTAGCCGACAGGGCACGGGGCCCCAGCATTTT.

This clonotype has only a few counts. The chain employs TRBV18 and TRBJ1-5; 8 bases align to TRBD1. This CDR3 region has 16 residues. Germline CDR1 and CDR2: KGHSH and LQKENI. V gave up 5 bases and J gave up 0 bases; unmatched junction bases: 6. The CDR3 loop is CASSSDRDYSNQPQHF. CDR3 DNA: TGTGCCAGCTCATCGGACAGGGATTATAGCAATCAGCCCCAGCATTTT.